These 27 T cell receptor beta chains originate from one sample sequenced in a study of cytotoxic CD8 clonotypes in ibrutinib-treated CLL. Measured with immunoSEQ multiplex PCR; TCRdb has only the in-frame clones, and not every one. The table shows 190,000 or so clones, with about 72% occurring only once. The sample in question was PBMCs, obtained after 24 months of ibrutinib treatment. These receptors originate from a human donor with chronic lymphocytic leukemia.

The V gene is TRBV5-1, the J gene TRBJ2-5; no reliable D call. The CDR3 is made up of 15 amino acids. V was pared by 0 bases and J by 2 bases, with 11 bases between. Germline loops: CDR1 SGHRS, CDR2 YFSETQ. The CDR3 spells CASSLGRRAQETQYF. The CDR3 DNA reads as TGCGCCAGCAGCTTGGGGAGACGGGCGCAAGAGACCCAGTACTTC. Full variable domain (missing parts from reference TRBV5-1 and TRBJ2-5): KAGVTQTPRYLIKTRGQQVTLSCSPISGHRSVSWYQQTPGQGLQFLFEYFSETQRNKGNFPGRFSGRQFSNSRSEMNVSTLELGDSALYLCASSLGRRAQETQYFGPGTRLLVL.

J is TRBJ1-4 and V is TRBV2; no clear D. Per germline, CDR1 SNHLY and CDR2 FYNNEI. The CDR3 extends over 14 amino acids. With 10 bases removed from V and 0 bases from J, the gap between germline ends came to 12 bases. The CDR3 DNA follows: TGTGCCACCAGACGGGATTCAACTAATGAAAAACTGTTTTTT. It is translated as CATRRDSTNEKLFF.

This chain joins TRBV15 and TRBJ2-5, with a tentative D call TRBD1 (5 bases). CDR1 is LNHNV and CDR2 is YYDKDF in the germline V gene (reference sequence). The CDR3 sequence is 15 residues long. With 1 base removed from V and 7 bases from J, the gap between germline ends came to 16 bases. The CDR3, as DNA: TGTGCCACCAGCAGAGTTGGGCAGGGTCTAGGGACCCAGTACTTC. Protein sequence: CATSRVGQGLGTQYF.

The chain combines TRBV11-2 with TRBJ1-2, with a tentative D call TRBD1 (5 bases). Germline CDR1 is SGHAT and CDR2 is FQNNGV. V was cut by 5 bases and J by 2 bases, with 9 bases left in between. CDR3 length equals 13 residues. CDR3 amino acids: CASSKRGNYGYTF. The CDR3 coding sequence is TGTGCCAGCAGCAAGAGGGGCAACTATGGCTACACCTTC.

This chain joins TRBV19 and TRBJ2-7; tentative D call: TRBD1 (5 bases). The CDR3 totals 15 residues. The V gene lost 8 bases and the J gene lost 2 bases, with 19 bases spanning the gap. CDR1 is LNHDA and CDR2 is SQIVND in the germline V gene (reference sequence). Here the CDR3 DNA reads TGTGCCAGTTCATACAGGAAAATTAGTCCCTACGAGCAGTACTTC. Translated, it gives CASSYRKISPYEQYF.

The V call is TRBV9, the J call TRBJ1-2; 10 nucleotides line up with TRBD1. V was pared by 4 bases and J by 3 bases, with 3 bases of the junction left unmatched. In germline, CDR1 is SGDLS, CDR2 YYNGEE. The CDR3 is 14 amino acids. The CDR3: CASSLGQGDYGYTF. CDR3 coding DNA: TGTGCCAGCAGCTTAGGACAGGGGGACTATGGCTACACCTTC.

CDR3 sequence reads: CASSERTSVSRQYF. CDR3 nucleotide sequence: TGTGCCAGCAGTGAACGTACTAGCGTAAGTCGGCAGTACTTC. The V gene is TRBV2, the J gene TRBJ2-7, with TRBD2 matching over 7 bases. The V segment lost 2 bases and the J segment 9 bases; nucleotides outside the gene matches: 10. The CDR3 sequence is 14 residues long. CDR1 is SNHLY and CDR2 is FYNNEI in the germline V gene.

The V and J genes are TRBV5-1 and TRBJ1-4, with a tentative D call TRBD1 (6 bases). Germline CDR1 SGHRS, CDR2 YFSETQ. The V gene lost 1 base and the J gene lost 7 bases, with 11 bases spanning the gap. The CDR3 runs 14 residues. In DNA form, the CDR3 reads TGCGCCAGCAGCTTGTCCCGGGACACTGAAAAACTGTTTTTT. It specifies CASSLSRDTEKLFF. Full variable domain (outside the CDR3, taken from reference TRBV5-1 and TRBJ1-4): KAGVTQTPRYLIKTRGQQVTLSCSPISGHRSVSWYQQTPGQGLQFLFEYFSETQRNKGNFPGRFSGRQFSNSRSEMNVSTLELGDSALYLCASSLSRDTEKLFFGSGTQLSVL.

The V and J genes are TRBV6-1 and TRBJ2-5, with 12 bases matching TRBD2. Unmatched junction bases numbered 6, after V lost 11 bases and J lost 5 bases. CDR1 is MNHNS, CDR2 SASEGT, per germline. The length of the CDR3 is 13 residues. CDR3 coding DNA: TGTGCCGGCCGACTAGCGGGAGTGGAGACCCAGTACTTC. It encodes CAGRLAGVETQYF.

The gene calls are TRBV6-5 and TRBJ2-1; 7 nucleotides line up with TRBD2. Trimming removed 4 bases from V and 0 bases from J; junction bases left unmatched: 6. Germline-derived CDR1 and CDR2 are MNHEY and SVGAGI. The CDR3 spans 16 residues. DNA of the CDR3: TGTGCCAGCAGTTCTCCTGGCGGGAGCTCCTACAATGAGCAGTTCTTC. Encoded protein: CASSSPGGSSYNEQFF.

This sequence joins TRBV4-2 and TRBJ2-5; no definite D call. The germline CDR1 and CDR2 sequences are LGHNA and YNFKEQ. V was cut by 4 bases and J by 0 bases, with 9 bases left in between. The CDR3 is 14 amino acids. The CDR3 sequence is CASSRGPNQETQYF. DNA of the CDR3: TGTGCCAGCAGCCGTGGACCCAACCAAGAGACCCAGTACTTC.

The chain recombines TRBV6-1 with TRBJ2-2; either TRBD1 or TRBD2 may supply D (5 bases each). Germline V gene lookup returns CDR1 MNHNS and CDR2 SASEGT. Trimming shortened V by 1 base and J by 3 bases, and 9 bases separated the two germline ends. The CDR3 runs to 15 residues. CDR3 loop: CASSEGWGYTGELFF. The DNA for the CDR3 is TGTGCCAGCAGTGAAGGTTGGGGGTACACCGGGGAGCTGTTTTTT.

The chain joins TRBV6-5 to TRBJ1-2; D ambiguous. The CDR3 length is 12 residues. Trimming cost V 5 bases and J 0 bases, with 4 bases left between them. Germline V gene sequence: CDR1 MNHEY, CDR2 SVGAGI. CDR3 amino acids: CASSAANYGYTF. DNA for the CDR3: TGTGCCAGCAGTGCGGCTAACTATGGCTACACCTTC.

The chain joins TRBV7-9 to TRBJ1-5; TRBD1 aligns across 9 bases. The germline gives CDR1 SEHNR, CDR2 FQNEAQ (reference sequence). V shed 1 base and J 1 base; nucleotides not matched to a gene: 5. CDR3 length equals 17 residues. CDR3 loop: CASSLGSGTGSNQPQHF. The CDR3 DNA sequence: TGTGCCAGCAGCTTAGGTTCGGGGACAGGGAGCAATCAGCCCCAGCATTTT.

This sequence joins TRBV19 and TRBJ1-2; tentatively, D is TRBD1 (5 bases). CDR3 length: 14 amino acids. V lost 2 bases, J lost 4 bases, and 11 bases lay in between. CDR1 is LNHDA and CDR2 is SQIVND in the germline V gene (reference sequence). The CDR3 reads CASSIRQGGYGYTF. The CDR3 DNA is TGTGCCAGTAGTATACGGCAGGGCGGCTATGGCTACACCTTC.

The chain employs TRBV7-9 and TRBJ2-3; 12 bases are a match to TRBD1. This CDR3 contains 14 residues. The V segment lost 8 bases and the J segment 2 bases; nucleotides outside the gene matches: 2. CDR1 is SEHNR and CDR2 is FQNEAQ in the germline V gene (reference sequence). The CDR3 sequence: CASGDRGLTDTQYF. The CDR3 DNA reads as TGTGCCAGCGGGGACAGGGGGCTCACAGATACGCAGTATTTT.

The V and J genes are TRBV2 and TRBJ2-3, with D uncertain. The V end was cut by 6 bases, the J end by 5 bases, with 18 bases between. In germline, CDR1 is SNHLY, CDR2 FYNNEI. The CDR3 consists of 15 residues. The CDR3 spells CASRADTNRQDTQYF. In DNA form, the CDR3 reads TGTGCCAGCAGGGCTGACACCAACCGTCAAGATACGCAGTATTTT.

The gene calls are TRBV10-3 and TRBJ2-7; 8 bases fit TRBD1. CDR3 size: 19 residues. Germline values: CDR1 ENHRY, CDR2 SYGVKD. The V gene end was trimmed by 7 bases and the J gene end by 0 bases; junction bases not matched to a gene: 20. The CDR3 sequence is CAITASGTGDRPSSYEQYF. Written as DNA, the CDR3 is TGTGCCATCACGGCCTCCGGGACAGGAGACCGGCCGAGCTCCTACGAGCAGTACTTC.

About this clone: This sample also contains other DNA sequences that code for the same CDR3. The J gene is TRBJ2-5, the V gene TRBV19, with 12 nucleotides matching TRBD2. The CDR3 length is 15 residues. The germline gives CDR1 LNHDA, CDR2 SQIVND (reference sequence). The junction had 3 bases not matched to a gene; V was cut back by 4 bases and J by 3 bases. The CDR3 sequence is CASSRLAGVKETQYF. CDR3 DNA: TGTGCCAGTAGTAGACTAGCGGGAGTAAAAGAGACCCAGTACTTC.

In nucleotides, the CDR3 is TGTGCCAGCAGTTACTCGGGGACTAGCGGTTACAATGAGCAGTTCTTC. Encoded protein: CASSYSGTSGYNEQFF. The rearrangement links TRBV6-5 to TRBJ2-1; 11 nucleotides align to TRBD2. This CDR3 comprises 16 residues. Trimming removed 0 bases from V and 4 bases from J; junction bases left unmatched: 2. Per germline, CDR1 MNHEY and CDR2 SVGAGI.

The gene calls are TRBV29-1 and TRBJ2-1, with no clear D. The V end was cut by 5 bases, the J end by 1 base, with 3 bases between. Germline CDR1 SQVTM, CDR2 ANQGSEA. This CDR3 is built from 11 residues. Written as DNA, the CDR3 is TGCAGCGTTCCTTCCTACAATGAGCAGTTCTTC. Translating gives CSVPSYNEQFF.

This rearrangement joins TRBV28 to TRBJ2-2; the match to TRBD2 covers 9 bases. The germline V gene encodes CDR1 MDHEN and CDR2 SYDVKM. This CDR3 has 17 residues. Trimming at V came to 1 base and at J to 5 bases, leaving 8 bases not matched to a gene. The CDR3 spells CASSLSQGGRGTGELFF. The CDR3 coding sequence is TGTGCCAGCAGTTTATCCCAGGGCGGGAGGGGAACCGGGGAGCTGTTTTTT.

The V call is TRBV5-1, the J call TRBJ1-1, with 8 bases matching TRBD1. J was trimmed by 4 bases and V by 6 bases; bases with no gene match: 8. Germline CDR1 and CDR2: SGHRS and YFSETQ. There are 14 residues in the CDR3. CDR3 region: CASTTGAEGTEAFF. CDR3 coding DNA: TGCGCCAGCACGACAGGGGCGGAGGGCACTGAAGCTTTCTTT.

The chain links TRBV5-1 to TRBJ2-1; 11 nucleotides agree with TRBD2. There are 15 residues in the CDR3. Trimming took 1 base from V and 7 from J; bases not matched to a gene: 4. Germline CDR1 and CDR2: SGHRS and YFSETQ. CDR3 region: CASSLYLAGGNEQFF. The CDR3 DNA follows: TGCGCCAGCAGCTTGTATCTAGCGGGAGGTAATGAGCAGTTCTTC.

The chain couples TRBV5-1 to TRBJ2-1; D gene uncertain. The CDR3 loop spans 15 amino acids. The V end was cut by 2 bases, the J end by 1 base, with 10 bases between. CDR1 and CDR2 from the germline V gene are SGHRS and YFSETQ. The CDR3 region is CASSFQDVSYNEQFF. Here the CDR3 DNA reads TGCGCCAGCAGCTTCCAGGACGTATCCTACAATGAGCAGTTCTTC.

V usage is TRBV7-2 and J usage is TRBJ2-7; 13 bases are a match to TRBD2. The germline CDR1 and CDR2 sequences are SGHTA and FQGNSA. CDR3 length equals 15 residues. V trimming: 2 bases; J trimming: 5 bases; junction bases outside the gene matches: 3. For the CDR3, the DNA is TGTGCCAGCAGCTTAATGGGGACTAGCGGGAACGAGCAGTACTTC. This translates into CASSLMGTSGNEQYF. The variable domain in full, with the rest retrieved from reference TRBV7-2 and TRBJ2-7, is GAGVSQSPSNKVTEKGKDVELRCDPISGHTALYWYRQSLGQGLEFLIYFQGNSAPDKSGLPSDRFSAERTGGSVSTLTIQRTQQEDSAVYLCASSLMGTSGNEQYFGPGTRLTVT.

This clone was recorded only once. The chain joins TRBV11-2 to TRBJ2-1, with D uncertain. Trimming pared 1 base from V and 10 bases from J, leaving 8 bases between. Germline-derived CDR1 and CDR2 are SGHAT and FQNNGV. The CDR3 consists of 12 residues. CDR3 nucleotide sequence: TGTGCCAGCAGCTTAGGCCCACCCGAGCAGTTCTTC. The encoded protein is CASSLGPPEQFF.